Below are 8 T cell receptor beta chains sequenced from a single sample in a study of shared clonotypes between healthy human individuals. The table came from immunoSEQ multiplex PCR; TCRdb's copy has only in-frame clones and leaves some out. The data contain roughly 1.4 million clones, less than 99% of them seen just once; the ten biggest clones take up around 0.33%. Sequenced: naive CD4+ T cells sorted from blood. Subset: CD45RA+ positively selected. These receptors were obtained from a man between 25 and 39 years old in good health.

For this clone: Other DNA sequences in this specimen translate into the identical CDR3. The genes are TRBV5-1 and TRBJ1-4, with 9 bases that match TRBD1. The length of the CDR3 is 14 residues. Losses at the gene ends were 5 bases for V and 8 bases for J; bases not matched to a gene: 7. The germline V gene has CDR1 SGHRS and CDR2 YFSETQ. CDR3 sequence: CASRSGTGNEKLFF. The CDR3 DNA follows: TGCGCCAGCAGATCCGGGACAGGGAACGAAAAACTGTTTTTT.

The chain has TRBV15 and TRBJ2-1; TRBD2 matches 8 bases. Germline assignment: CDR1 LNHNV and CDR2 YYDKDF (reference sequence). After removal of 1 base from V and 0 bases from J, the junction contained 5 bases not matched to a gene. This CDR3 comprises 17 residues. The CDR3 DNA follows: TGTGCCACCAGCAGAGCGGCTAGCGGGTTCTCCTACAATGAGCAGTTCTTC. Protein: CATSRAASGFSYNEQFF.

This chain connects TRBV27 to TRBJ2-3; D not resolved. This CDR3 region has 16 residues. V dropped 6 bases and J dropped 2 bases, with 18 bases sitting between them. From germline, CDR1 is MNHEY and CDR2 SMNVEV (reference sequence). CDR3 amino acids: CASSPQSRRPTDTQYF. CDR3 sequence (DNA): TGTGCCAGCAGCCCCCAGTCCCGAAGGCCCACAGATACGCAGTATTTT.

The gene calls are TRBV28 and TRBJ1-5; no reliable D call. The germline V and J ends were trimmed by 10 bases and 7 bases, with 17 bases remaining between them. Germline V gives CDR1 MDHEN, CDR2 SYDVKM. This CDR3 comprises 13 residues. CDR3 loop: CATHVRVGQPQHF. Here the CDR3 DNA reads TGTGCCACCCACGTTAGGGTAGGCCAGCCCCAGCATTTT.

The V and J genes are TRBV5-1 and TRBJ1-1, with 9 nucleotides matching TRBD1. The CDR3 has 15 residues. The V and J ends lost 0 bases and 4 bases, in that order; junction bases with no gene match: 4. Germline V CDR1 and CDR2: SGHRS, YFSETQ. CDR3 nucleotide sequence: TGCGCCAGCAGCTTGGGACAGGGGGGAACCACTGAAGCTTTCTTT. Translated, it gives CASSLGQGGTTEAFF.

The CDR3 is CAWSVLMYTQYF. For the CDR3, the DNA is TGTGCCTGGAGTGTACTTATGTATACGCAGTATTTT. This chain links TRBV30 with TRBJ2-3, with D unresolved. The CDR3 has 12 amino acids. Deletions cut 0 bases from V and 7 bases from J, with 8 bases between. Germline CDR1 GTSNPN, CDR2 SVGIG (reference sequence).

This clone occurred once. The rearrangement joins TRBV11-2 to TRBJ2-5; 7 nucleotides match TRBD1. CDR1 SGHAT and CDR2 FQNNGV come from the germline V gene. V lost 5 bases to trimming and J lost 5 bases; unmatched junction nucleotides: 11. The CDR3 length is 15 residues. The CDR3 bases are TGTGCCAGCAGCCTATGGGACAGCACGAGCGAGACCCAGTACTTC. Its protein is CASSLWDSTSETQYF.

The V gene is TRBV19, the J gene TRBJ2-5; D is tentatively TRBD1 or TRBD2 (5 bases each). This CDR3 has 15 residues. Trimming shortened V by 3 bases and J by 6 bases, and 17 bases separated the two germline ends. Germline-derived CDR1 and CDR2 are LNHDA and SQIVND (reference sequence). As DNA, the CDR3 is TGTGCCAGTAGTATGGCTGGGGGAATCGGAAAGACCCAGTACTTC. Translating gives CASSMAGGIGKTQYF.